These T cell receptor beta chains were read from a single sample in a study of T cells in localized non-small cell lung cancer. Method: immunoSEQ multiplex PCR; TCRdb's copy keeps in-frame clones and lacks some. The data contain fewer than 30,000 clones, roughly 90% of them singletons. The sequenced sample was PBMCs, obtained before any cancer treatment. The origin of the receptors is a man aged 35 to 69 with stage II lung adenocarcinoma. The CDR3 runs from the conserved cysteine through the conserved F or W.

v_call cdr3_aa
TRBV27 CASSWVAGSYEQYF
TRBV11-1 CASSPHESPSTDTQYF
TRBV4-1 CASSLTVGRSGTDTQYF
TRBV11-3 CASSLGPPDTQYF
TRBV2 CASSRTVDTQYF
TRBV2 CASSGLQETQYF
TRBV6-5 CASSYMGLTNEKLFF
TRBV6-6 CASSSPADAGELFF
TRBV4-2 CASSLKERSPEQYF
TRBV4-1 CASSQGRGRDQMNTEAFF
TRBV19 CASSKPRGRAINEQFF
TRBV7-2 CASSSGGGLTDTQYF
TRBV5-8 CASSLWGTDEQYF
TRBV5-4 CASSLAGQGASGELFF
TRBV6-5 CASSFGSLGGTQYF
TRBV30 CARKSGHSNTGELFF
TRBV4-1 CASSHPGAGSSYEQYF
TRBV29-1 CSVVERDRVNEQYF
TRBV19 CASSRIEGNNEQFF
TRBV5-1 CASSTGQTAYEQYF